Reported below is one T cell receptor beta chain. Participants' own reports of clinical history determined their cohort assignment. In the original processing: Amplification of reference gene primers was used by the study to estimate nucleated cell counts. This table comes from immunoSEQ multiplex PCR, and its TCRdb copy is limited to in-frame clones, with some not included. Clonal size and the V and J genes are those of that table, whereas D and trimming came from the DNA. This sample yields 200,000 to 250,000 clones, of which around 84% are seen a single time; over 7% belongs to the top ten. The data stem from a study of blood T cell repertoires in COVID-19. CDR3 length: 16 residues. With 2 bases removed from V and 5 bases from J, the gap between germline ends came to 18 bases. CDR1 and CDR2 (germline): MNHNY, SVGAGI (reference sequence).

The clonotype was recovered from a woman aged 35 to 49 with acute COVID-19. The chain has TRBV6-6 and TRBJ1-2; no reliable D call. The sequenced material came from PBMCs or T cells enriched from blood (not recorded which). This CDR3 is CASSYRGDSSSYGYTF. In DNA, the CDR3 is TGTGCCAGCAGTTACCGGGGAGATTCCTCCTCTTATGGCTACACCTTC.